A selection of T cell receptor beta chains follows, all from one sample in a study of blood T cell repertoires in COVID-19. The data were produced by immunoSEQ multiplex PCR, yet TCRdb's version contains in-frame clones alone and is incomplete. The profile shows over 200,000 clones, roughly four fifths of them singletons. The specimen sequenced was peripheral blood. The receptors were gathered from a woman aged 35 to 49 with active or convalescent COVID-19. CDR3s include the opening cysteine and the closing phenylalanine or tryptophan. The D gene is left open where the match is weak. Clone size is not always given. Where it is, it says once, few, many or a class for expanded clones.

>-|TRBV9|few|TRBJ2-2
CASSPRQARTGELFF
TGTGCCAGCAGCCCCCGACAGGCTAGGACCGGGGAGCTGTTTTTT
>-|TRBV12-3/TRBV12-4|-|TRBJ1-2
CASSREGGEGYTF
TGTGCCAGCAGTCGCGAGGGGGGGGAAGGCTACACCTTC
>-|TRBV28|once|TRBJ2-1
CASSFERYEQFF
TGTGCCAGCAGTTTCGAGCGGTATGAGCAGTTCTTC
>TRBD1|TRBV27|-|TRBJ2-1
CASSQLSGTGLDEQFF
TGTGCCAGCAGTCAACTCTCCGGGACAGGGTTGGATGAGCAGTTCTTC
>-|TRBV27|-|TRBJ1-2
CASSSRANYGYTF
TGTGCCAGCAGTTCGAGGGCTAACTATGGCTACACCTTC
>-|TRBV6-5|once|TRBJ1-1
CASSYALGNTEAFF
TGTGCCAGCAGTTACGCCCTAGGGAACACTGAAGCTTTCTTT
>-|TRBV14|few|TRBJ1-1
CASTQVSGGEAFF
TGTGCCAGCACCCAAGTTTCCGGGGGGGAAGCTTTCTTT
>-|TRBV1|-|TRBJ1-4
CTNTGGHNEKLFF
TGCACCAATACAGGCGGCCATAATGAAAAACTGTTTTTT
>-|TRBV19|-|TRBJ1-2
CASSYGAGTTNYGYTF
TGTGCCAGTAGTTATGGAGCGGGGACGACTAACTATGGCTACACCTTC
>TRBD1|TRBV5-6|once|TRBJ1-1
CASSQGAAEAFF
TGTGCCAGCAGCCAGGGGGCGGCTGAAGCTTTCTTT
>TRBD2|TRBV9|-|TRBJ2-7
CASSVGLAGGPSYEQYF
TGTGCCAGCAGCGTCGGACTAGCGGGGGGGCCGTCCTACGAGCAGTACTTC
>-|TRBV28|once|TRBJ2-5
CASSSLRGHLPQTQYF
TGTGCCAGCAGTTCCCTCCGGGGACATCTGCCTCAGACCCAGTACTTC
>TRBD1|TRBV5-4|-|TRBJ1-2
CASSDPGQGVGLGYTF
TGTGCCAGCAGCGATCCGGGACAGGGGGTTGGACTTGGCTACACCTTC
>-|TRBV14|-|TRBJ1-2
CASSRDRKGIYGYTF
TGTGCCAGCAGCCGCGACAGGAAAGGTATCTATGGCTACACCTTC
>-|TRBV7-2|-|TRBJ1-1
CASTLGRGNTEAFF
TGTGCCAGCACCCTAGGGCGGGGGAACACTGAAGCTTTCTTT
>-|TRBV6-2/TRBV6-3|once|TRBJ1-5
CASSQQQYSNQPQHF
TGTGCCAGCAGCCAACAGCAGTATAGCAATCAGCCCCAGCATTTT
>-|TRBV19|-|TRBJ1-5
CASSPGLSRYQPQHF
TGTGCCAGTAGTCCCGGTCTCTCGAGATATCAGCCCCAGCATTTT
>TRBD2|TRBV6-5|-|TRBJ2-3
CASSYSGGGAFNTQYF
TGTGCCAGCAGTTACTCAGGCGGGGGGGCTTTTAATACGCAGTATTTT
>TRBD1|TRBV7-2|-|TRBJ2-7
CASSRGQGGEQYF
TGTGCCAGCAGCCGGGGACAGGGGGGCGAGCAGTACTTC
>-|TRBV7-2|-|TRBJ2-1
CASSLAASSYNEQFF
TGTGCCAGCAGCTTAGCGGCTAGCTCCTACAATGAGCAGTTCTTC